This is a list of T cell receptor beta chains from one sample in a study of blood T cell repertoires in COVID-19. Assay: immunoSEQ multiplex PCR; the TCRdb copy retains only in-frame clones and omits some. The repertoire holds approximately 470,000 clones, with approximately 83% as singletons. Sequenced input: peripheral blood. The receptors were sampled from a human donor in a cohort sampled during active COVID-19. CDR3s leave out the opening cysteine and the closing phenylalanine or tryptophan.

J gene	V gene	CDR3 protein
TRBJ2-7	TRBV2	ASSEFSGAYEQY
TRBJ2-7	TRBV6-5	ASSYLAGSAYEQY
TRBJ1-1	TRBV11-2	ASSLRENTEAF
TRBJ1-2	TRBV14	ASSQVPGGGYT
TRBJ1-1	TRBV5-1	ASSLRIGGTEAF
TRBJ1-6	TRBV27	ASSLGGGPVPLH
TRBJ2-5	TRBV10-1	ASSDGQETQY
TRBJ2-7	TRBV6-2/TRBV6-3	ASSYSKFQAEQY
TRBJ2-5	TRBV9	ASSVGTGETQY
TRBJ1-2	TRBV7-6	ASSLSGGGSLYGYT
TRBJ2-7	TRBV7-7	ASSQGTGRYEQY
TRBJ2-7	TRBV7-2	ASSHRLESSYEQY
TRBJ1-1	TRBV3-1/TRBV3-2	ASSQDNRMSEAF
TRBJ2-3	TRBV28	ASSLRTGSTNTQY
TRBJ1-5	TRBV6-1	ASSEERPGPQH
TRBJ2-7	TRBV6-2/TRBV6-3	ASSYAEGPYEQY
TRBJ2-1	TRBV12-3/TRBV12-4	ASSRYSGNEQF
TRBJ2-7	TRBV5-5	ASSLLQGVHEQY
TRBJ2-2	TRBV10-3	AISEPPGRTGELF
TRBJ2-2	TRBV28	ASSFTAGELF
TRBJ2-5	TRBV7-3	ASSLNPPGTIRETQY
TRBJ2-4	TRBV4-1	ASSPGLAGVFPKSQY
TRBJ2-1	TRBV3-1/TRBV3-2	ASSQRLAGGSNEQF
TRBJ2-2	TRBV5-1	ASSFGDPNTGELF
TRBJ1-3	TRBV10-3	AISEGGSGNTIY
TRBJ1-3	TRBV6-2/TRBV6-3	ASSDRISGNTIY
TRBJ2-6	TRBV3-1/TRBV3-2	ASSPTGSGANVLT
TRBJ2-7	TRBV15	ATSRGDRVGEQY
TRBJ1-1	TRBV30	AWSATGGYGTEAF
TRBJ2-1	TRBV28	ASRRGRLF
TRBJ2-1	TRBV6-2/TRBV6-3	ASRPTGKSSYNEQF
TRBJ1-1	TRBV11-1	ASTLNRDNTEAF
TRBJ2-6	TRBV27	ASSFPSSGANVLT
TRBJ2-5	TRBV5-5	ASSLASQETQY
TRBJ1-2	TRBV6-5	ASVRSQGNYGYT
TRBJ2-4	TRBV3-1/TRBV3-2	ASSHWNRKNIQY
TRBJ2-7	TRBV6-5	ASSYLRTGRPYEQY
TRBJ2-3	TRBV27	ASSFVPGRTNTDTQY
TRBJ2-7	TRBV9	ASSLLAGVSEQY
TRBJ1-1	TRBV28	ASSTQGWNTEAF
TRBJ2-1	TRBV5-1	ASRPPGTSGYNEQF